Below, 8 T cell receptor beta chains from the same sample are listed, as sequenced in a study of beta chain features in type 1 diabetes. Whole-study results and caveats: For Type 1 diabetes patients, all four CD4+ subsets carried TCRB CDR3s that were moderately but significantly shorter.

The antigens of these receptors remain unknown. Since all of the isolated RNA was reverse transcribed, expressed TCRB transcripts were what got sequenced. TCRdb keeps only in-frame clones here, not all; method: immunoSEQ multiplex PCR. The sample lists almost 350,000 clones, around 9% occurring once. Sequenced input: central memory CD4+ T cells from blood. These receptors came from a man aged 25-45 years with type 1 diabetes.

This clone was observed a handful of times. The chain links TRBV7-2 to TRBJ2-3; D may be TRBD1 (6 bases). Germline assignment: CDR1 SGHTA and CDR2 FQGNSA. Between the trimmed V and J ends, which lost 9 bases and 5 bases, there was a span of 18 bases. This CDR3 spans 14 amino acids. The CDR3 is CASKQGSAQDTQYF. The CDR3 coding sequence is TGTGCCAGTAAACAGGGTTCTGCCCAAGATACGCAGTATTTT.

This clone was counted only a few times. This CDR3 is CASNPANYGYTF. Written as DNA, the CDR3 is TGCGCCAGCAACCCTGCGAACTATGGCTACACCTTC. The chain carries TRBV5-1 and TRBJ1-2; no clear D. The germline CDR1 and CDR2 sequences are SGHRS and YFSETQ. The germline V and J ends were trimmed by 6 bases and 2 bases, with 8 bases remaining between them. The CDR3 is 12 amino acids. The full variable domain, in which reference TRBV5-1 and TRBJ1-2 provide the parts outside the CDR3, is KAGVTQTPRYLIKTRGQQVTLSCSPISGHRSVSWYQQTPGQGLQFLFEYFSETQRNKGNFPGRFSGRQFSNSRSEMNVSTLELGDSALYLCASNPANYGYTFGSGTRLTVV.

The CDR3 sequence: CASSSPSSYNEQFF. Here the CDR3 DNA reads TGTGCCAGCAGCTCCCCTAGCTCCTACAATGAGCAGTTCTTC. The chain employs TRBV7-2 and TRBJ2-1; D is unresolved. Trimming took off 4 bases at V and 0 bases at J, with 7 bases between the two ends. The CDR3 contains 14 residues. The germline CDR1 and CDR2 sequences are SGHTA and FQGNSA.

This chain joins TRBV9 and TRBJ1-2, with 9 nucleotides matching TRBD1. CDR1 and CDR2 from the germline V gene are SGDLS and YYNGEE. Losses at the gene ends were 0 bases for V and 5 bases for J; bases not matched to a gene: 5. There are 15 residues in the CDR3. Written as DNA, the CDR3 is TGTGCCAGCAGCGTAGAAGTGGGACAGGGATATGGCTACACCTTC. Its translation is CASSVEVGQGYGYTF. Complete variable domain (other parts from reference TRBV9 and TRBJ1-2): DSGVTQTPKHLITATGQRVTLRCSPRSGDLSVYWYQQSLDQGLQFLIQYYNGEERAKGNILERFSAQQFPDLHSELNLSSLELGDSALYFCASSVEVGQGYGYTFGSGTRLTVV.

This clone was recorded at least ten times. The V call is TRBV27, the J call TRBJ2-3; D possibly corresponds to TRBD2 (6 bases). Germline loops: CDR1 MNHEY, CDR2 SMNVEV (reference sequence). The CDR3 runs to 14 residues. V was clipped by 5 bases and J by 5 bases, with 14 bases between them. The CDR3 coding sequence is TGTGCCAGCAGTAACTTTAAGGGACTAGATACGCAGTATTTT. Amino acid sequence: CASSNFKGLDTQYF.

This clone was observed a handful of times. The genes are TRBV5-1 and TRBJ2-1; D not certain. The V gene lost 4 bases and the J gene lost 7 bases, with 9 bases spanning the gap. This CDR3 has 12 residues. Germline V gives CDR1 SGHRS, CDR2 YFSETQ. CDR3 in amino acids: CASSPRLNEQFF. Written as DNA, the CDR3 is TGCGCCAGCAGCCCTCGCCTGAATGAGCAGTTCTTC.

The rearrangement uses TRBV28 and TRBJ1-4; unclear D gene. V lost 5 bases to trimming and J lost 0 bases, with 10 bases between them. CDR3 length: 15 residues. Germline-derived CDR1 and CDR2 are MDHEN and SYDVKM. The CDR3 is CASSPHSATNEKLFF. DNA of the CDR3: TGTGCCAGCAGTCCTCACAGTGCAACTAATGAAAAACTGTTTTTT.

This clone was found a few times. V and J are TRBV28 and TRBJ2-1; 8 bases are shared with TRBD2. V gave up 4 bases and J gave up 4 bases; unmatched junction bases: 6. Germline CDR1 is MDHEN and CDR2 is SYDVKM. The CDR3 covers 15 residues. Written as DNA, the CDR3 is TGTGCCAGCAGTTCTCAAACGGGGGGGTACAATGAGCAGTTCTTC. This sequence encodes CASSSQTGGYNEQFF.